The 12 T cell receptor beta chains below come from one sample, sequenced in a study of follicular helper T cells after annual influenza vaccination. Data came from immunoSEQ multiplex PCR; TCRdb stores just in-frame clones and leaves some out. The data show thousands of clones, approximately 89% seen once. As for time point: 2013-2014 season, 7 days after vaccination. Sequencing was performed on CXCR5+ CD38- circulating T follicular helper cells from blood, taken 7 days after influenza vaccination. Subset indicated: circulating Tfh, non-naive CD4+CXCR5+PD-1+ (ICOS+CD38+ or ICOS-CD38-). These receptors were taken from an adult who received the influenza vaccine.

The chain combines TRBV7-3 with TRBJ1-1; D is ambiguous. The germline gives CDR1 SGHTA, CDR2 FQGTGA. CDR3 length: 13 residues. The V and J ends lost 4 bases and 0 bases respectively, with 6 bases between them. CDR3 sequence: CASSSDMNTEAFF. CDR3 nucleotides: TGTGCCAGCAGCTCTGACATGAACACTGAAGCTTTCTTT.

This chain joins TRBV27 and TRBJ2-1; possible D gene TRBD1, 5 bases. Per the germline V gene, CDR1 is MNHEY and CDR2 is SMNVEV (reference sequence). Trimming left V 3 bases short and J 8 bases short, with 14 bases between. The CDR3 has 14 residues. CDR3 protein: CASSLKGPGDEQFF. The CDR3 DNA reads TGTGCCAGCAGTTTGAAGGGGCCAGGAGATGAGCAGTTCTTC.

CDR3 sequence: CASSLDSDRLSLRANVLTF. CDR3 nucleotide sequence: TGTGCCAGCAGCTTAGATTCGGACAGGTTATCTCTGCGGGCCAACGTCCTGACTTTC. This chain uses TRBV11-2 with TRBJ2-6, with 7 bases matching TRBD1. Germline lookup yields CDR1 SGHAT and CDR2 FQNNGV. This CDR3 spans 19 amino acids. Unmatched junction bases numbered 13, after V lost 0 bases and J lost 5 bases.

In its sample, this clone was seen a few times. The CDR3 carries no conserved terminal phenylalanine or tryptophan, so it likely arises from a read error. The limits of the CDR3 on the DNA are not certain, so only TCRdb's listed CDR3 is given. The chain has TRBV10-2 and TRBJ1-1. The CDR3 extends over 8 residues, inclusive of both ends. CDR1 WSHSY and CDR2 SAAADI come from the germline V gene. CDR3 amino acids: CASSESGA.

The rearrangement joins TRBV4-1 to TRBJ2-1, with 7 bases lining up with TRBD1. The germline V gene has CDR1 MGHRA and CDR2 YSYEKL. The ends lost 4 bases at V and 1 base at J; junction bases unmatched: 4. The CDR3 has 15 amino acids. CDR3 protein: CASSLGGASYNEQFF. CDR3 DNA: TGCGCCAGCAGCCTAGGGGGCGCATCCTACAATGAGCAGTTCTTC.

V and J are TRBV6-1 and TRBJ1-1; no definite D call. This CDR3 spans 17 amino acids. Trimming took off 1 base at V and 3 bases at J, with 18 bases between the two ends. Per germline, CDR1 MNHNS and CDR2 SASEGT. The CDR3 protein is CASSEVGSLGWDTEAFF. CDR3 DNA: TGTGCCAGCAGTGAAGTCGGCAGCCTAGGATGGGACACTGAAGCTTTCTTT.

J is TRBJ2-1 and V is TRBV7-9; D might be TRBD2 (6 bases). Trimming removed 0 bases from V and 4 bases from J, with 10 bases in between. This CDR3 contains 15 residues. Per the germline V gene, CDR1 is SEHNR and CDR2 is FQNEAQ (reference sequence). In DNA, the CDR3 is TGTGCCAGCAGCTTAGCGGGGACTCCTTACAATGAGCAGTTCTTC. It encodes CASSLAGTPYNEQFF.

The chain joins TRBV11-3 to TRBJ2-1, with 11 bases that match TRBD2. CDR3 length: 15 residues. V trimming: 5 bases; J trimming: 8 bases; junction bases outside the gene matches: 8. Germline CDR1 SGHNT, CDR2 YENEEA. Written as DNA, the CDR3 is TGTGCCAGCAGCCTCCGACTAGCGGGGCTTGATGAGCAGTTCTTC. This codes for CASSLRLAGLDEQFF.

This chain links TRBV28 with TRBJ1-5; D unresolved. The V end was cut by 5 bases, the J end by 1 base, with 12 bases between. The V gene's germline CDR1 is MDHEN and CDR2 SYDVKM. The CDR3 spans 15 residues. The CDR3 region is CASSLVGGSNQPQHF. DNA for the CDR3: TGTGCCAGCAGTCTAGTTGGCGGCAGCAATCAGCCCCAGCATTTT.

The chain joins TRBV15 to TRBJ2-3, with D possibly TRBD1 on 6 matching bases. Germline CDR1 LNHNV, CDR2 YYDKDF (reference sequence). The CDR3 is 15 amino acids. V was cut by 0 bases and J by 2 bases, with 9 bases left in between. The DNA for the CDR3 is TGTGCCACCAGCAGAGAAGGACAGACCACAGATACGCAGTATTTT. Its protein product is CATSREGQTTDTQYF.

This sequence joins TRBV11-2 and TRBJ2-1, with 9 bases lining up with TRBD2. V was pared by 4 bases and J by 4 bases, with 5 bases of the junction left unmatched. CDR1 is SGHAT and CDR2 is FQNNGV in the germline V gene. The CDR3 contains 15 residues. The CDR3 DNA reads as TGTGCCAGCAGCTCCATTAGCGGGGGTTACAATGAGCAGTTCTTC. Its protein is CASSSISGGYNEQFF. Variable domain in full (rest from reference TRBV11-2 and TRBJ2-1): EAGVAQSPRYKIIEKRQSVAFWCNPISGHATLYWYQQILGQGPKLLIQFQNNGVVDDSQLPKDRFSAERLKGVDSTLKIQPAKLEDSAVYLCASSSISGGYNEQFFGPGTRLTVL.

This sequence joins TRBV2 and TRBJ1-2; possibly TRBD1 for D (5 bases). Germline V gives CDR1 SNHLY, CDR2 FYNNEI. V was trimmed by 6 bases and J by 5 bases, leaving 13 bases between them. The length of the CDR3 is 13 residues. CDR3 DNA sequence: TGTGCCAGCAGGCAGGGCCCCGGTTATGGCTACACCTTC. This translates into CASRQGPGYGYTF.